Shown below are 29 T cell receptor beta chains from a single sample sequenced in a study of CD8 T cells in Susac syndrome. Random hexamers were used to reverse transcribe the RNA input (about 0.45 to 1 ug). TCRdb itself ran the immunoSEQ multiplex PCR reads through MiXCR, one entry per CDR3 protein. The profile shows tens of thousands of distinct CDR3 sequences, around 94% of them singletons. Sequencing used CD8+ T cells from PBMCs. The source of these receptors is a human donor in good health.

CDR3 sequence: CASRIAGGPREQYV. In nucleotides, the CDR3 is TGTGCCAGCCGAATAGCGGGAGGGCCTCGCGAGCAGTACGTC. The chain recombines TRBV25-1 with TRBJ2-7; 11 bases line up with TRBD2. This CDR3 is built from 14 residues. Trimming removed 8 bases from V and 6 bases from J; junction bases left unmatched: 9. Germline CDR1 MGHDK, CDR2 SYGVNS.

The chain employs TRBV27 and TRBJ2-1; 11 bases are shared with TRBD2. The ends lost 4 bases at V and 4 bases at J; junction bases unmatched: 6. CDR1 MNHEY and CDR2 SMNVEV come from the germline V gene (reference sequence). The CDR3 length is 16 residues. CDR3 sequence: CASSSSSGGKYNEQFF. The CDR3 bases are TGTGCCAGCAGTTCCTCTAGCGGGGGGAAGTACAATGAGCAGTTCTTC.

The V call is TRBV7-8, the J call TRBJ2-7; 7 nucleotides align to TRBD2. The CDR3 loop spans 16 amino acids. CDR1 is SGHVS and CDR2 is FQNEAQ in the germline V gene. Trimming removed 1 base from V and 3 bases from J; junction bases left unmatched: 9. This chain's CDR3 is CASSLGPRRGDYEQYV. For the CDR3, the DNA is TGTGCCAGCAGCTTAGGCCCCCGACGGGGGGACTACGAGCAGTACGTC.

This chain connects TRBV12-5 to TRBJ1-4, with 7 bases lining up with TRBD1. The J segment lost 12 bases and the V segment lost 3 bases, leaving 22 bases of the junction unmatched. CDR3 length: 18 residues. Germline lookup yields CDR1 LGHNT and CDR2 FRNRAP. The CDR3 DNA reads as TGTGCTAGTGGTTTCGGGGACAGAGGATCTGGGCTTAATGTAGAACTGTTTTTT. As protein: CASGFGDRGSGLNVELFF.

CDR3 DNA sequence: TGTGCCAGCAGCACCCAGCAGGGGTTCACTGAAGCTTTCTTT. Residues: CASSTQQGFTEAFF. The gene calls are TRBV7-9 and TRBJ1-1; possible D gene TRBD1, 6 bases. The CDR3 length is 14 residues. V was trimmed by 5 bases and J by 4 bases, leaving 14 bases between them. CDR1 SEHNR and CDR2 FQNEAQ come from the germline V gene (reference sequence).

J is TRBJ2-7 and V is TRBV7-9; a weak D match, TRBD2 (6 bases). The V end was cut by 2 bases, the J end by 7 bases, with 9 bases between. CDR3 length: 12 residues. Germline-derived CDR1 and CDR2 are SEHNR and FQNEAQ (reference sequence). The CDR3 loop reads CASSLPGVEQYV. In DNA, the CDR3 is TGTGCCAGCAGCTTACCGGGGGTTGAGCAGTACGTC.

This chain uses TRBV12-3 or TRBV12-4 with TRBJ1-2; maybe TRBD1 (5 bases). The CDR3 is 14 residues long. Trimming removed 2 bases at V and 4 bases at J, with 11 bases between. The DNA of the CDR3 is TGTGCCAGCAGTTTAAGGGGCTTCGTCTATGGCTACACCTTC. Translating it yields CASSLRGFVYGYTF.

This clonotype was seen only a few times. V usage is TRBV4-1 and J usage is TRBJ2-5, with D perhaps matching TRBD1 or TRBD2 (5 bases each). V was cut by 0 bases and J by 3 bases, with 11 bases left in between. Looked up from germline, CDR1 is MGHRA and CDR2 is YSYEKL. The CDR3 sequence is 15 residues long. The CDR3 DNA sequence: TGCGCCAGCAGCCAAGATCGTAGGGGAGAAGAGACCCAGTACTTC. Its protein product is CASSQDRRGEETQYF.

This rearrangement joins TRBV30 to TRBJ1-1, with D unresolved. Germline CDR1 reads GTSNPN; CDR2 reads SVGIG (reference sequence). This CDR3 contains 10 residues. The V and J ends lost 3 bases and 4 bases respectively, with 3 bases between them. The DNA for the CDR3 is TGTGCCTGGAGAGGCACTGAAGCTTTCTTT. This translates into CAWRGTEAFF.

This sequence joins TRBV7-9 and TRBJ2-1; D perhaps matches TRBD2 (6 bases). V shed 5 bases and J shed 7 bases, with 12 bases lying between them. The CDR3 contains 13 residues. Germline V gene lookup returns CDR1 SEHNR and CDR2 FQNEAQ (reference sequence). The CDR3 nucleotides are TGTGCCAGCAGCCCTATGGGGGGAAATGAGCAGTTCTTC. This encodes CASSPMGGNEQFF.

This rearrangement joins TRBV27 to TRBJ2-3, with 14 bases matching TRBD2. The V and J ends lost 7 bases and 3 bases, in that order; junction bases with no gene match: 9. CDR3 length: 17 amino acids. Germline loops: CDR1 MNHEY, CDR2 SMNVEV (reference sequence). The CDR3 region is CASTPGTSGSRTDTQYF. The DNA of the CDR3 is TGTGCCAGCACCCCCGGGACTAGCGGGAGTAGGACAGATACGCAGTATTTT.

This chain connects TRBV9 to TRBJ1-1; 7 nucleotides agree with TRBD1. V lost 3 bases and J lost 7; bases outside the gene matches: 6. CDR1 is SGDLS and CDR2 is YYNGEE in the germline V gene. CDR3 length: 13 residues. The CDR3 loop reads CASSAGGRFEAFF. In DNA form, the CDR3 reads TGTGCCAGCAGCGCAGGGGGTAGGTTTGAAGCTTTCTTT.

This sequence joins TRBV27 and TRBJ1-1, with a tentative D call TRBD1 (5 bases). Germline V CDR1 and CDR2: MNHEY, SMNVEV (reference sequence). The CDR3 is made up of 12 amino acids. CDR3 sequence (DNA): TGTGCTTCCCGGGGCGGGAACACTGAAGCTTTCTTT. Amino acids: CASRGGNTEAFF.

The V gene is TRBV12-3 or TRBV12-4, the J gene TRBJ2-7; D is unresolved. This CDR3 has 12 amino acids. V lost 7 bases to trimming and J lost 2 bases, with 9 bases between them. CDR3 amino acids: CASNQGTYEQYF. CDR3 DNA sequence: TGTGCCAGCAATCAAGGAACCTACGAGCAGTACTTC.

In its sample, this clonotype was seen once. The rearrangement joins TRBV6-2 or TRBV6-3 to TRBJ2-1; TRBD2 agrees at 8 bases. The ends lost 10 bases at V and 3 bases at J; junction bases unmatched: 11. The CDR3 loop spans 15 amino acids. The germline CDR1 and CDR2 sequences are MNHEY and SVGEGT. This CDR3 reads CATQRRGAYYNEQFF. The CDR3 DNA follows: TGTGCCACCCAACGGCGGGGGGCCTACTACAATGAGCAGTTCTTC.

The rearrangement uses TRBV20-1 and TRBJ1-5, with D possibly being TRBD1 (5 bases). The CDR3 extends over 12 amino acids. The germline CDR1 and CDR2 sequences are DFQATT and SNEGSKA (reference sequence). V was trimmed by 1 base and J by 7 bases, leaving 8 bases between them. CDR3 sequence reads: CSARAGGQPQHF. CDR3 nucleotide sequence: TGCAGTGCTAGAGCGGGGGGGCAGCCCCAGCATTTT.

The chain uses TRBV4-3 and TRBJ1-2; 9 bases are a match to TRBD1. Germline V gene lookup returns CDR1 LGHNA and CDR2 YSLEER. The trim removed 4 bases at V and 4 bases at J, leaving 7 bases unmatched. The CDR3 totals 15 residues. The CDR3 DNA sequence: TGCGCCAGCAGCCCCGGGACAGGGAATGCCTATGGCTACACCTTC. This sequence encodes CASSPGTGNAYGYTF.

V gene TRBV7-9 combines with J gene TRBJ2-3, with TRBD2 matching over 11 bases. CDR1 and CDR2 (germline): SEHNR, FQNEAQ (reference sequence). The J segment lost 2 bases and the V segment lost 5 bases, leaving 6 bases of the junction unmatched. The CDR3 contains 16 residues. The CDR3 sequence: CASSIRTSGHTDTQYF. The CDR3 DNA reads as TGTGCCAGCAGCATCCGGACTAGCGGGCACACAGATACGCAGTATTTT.

This chain uses TRBV29-1 with TRBJ2-1; 9 nucleotides agree with TRBD2. The ends lost 3 bases at V and 3 bases at J; junction bases unmatched: 0. The CDR3 loop spans 13 amino acids. Germline values: CDR1 SQVTM, CDR2 ANQGSEA. In nucleotides, the CDR3 is TGCAGCGTTGAGACTAGCGGCTACAATGAGCAGTTCTTC. It encodes CSVETSGYNEQFF.

The rearrangement links TRBV9 to TRBJ2-1; D is uncertain. V was shortened by 4 bases and J by 3 bases, with 11 bases between the two germline ends. Germline V gene data show CDR1 as SGDLS and CDR2 as YYNGEE. The CDR3 loop spans 14 amino acids. The DNA for the CDR3 is TGTGCCAGCAGCCCAGGCAGCAACTACAATGAGCAGTTCTTC. It yields the protein CASSPGSNYNEQFF. Looking up the rest from reference TRBV9 and TRBJ2-1 gives the full variable domain: DSGVTQTPKHLITATGQRVTLRCSPRSGDLSVYWYQQSLDQGLQFLIQYYNGEERAKGNILERFSAQQFPDLHSELNLSSLELGDSALYFCASSPGSNYNEQFFGPGTRLTVL.

This sequence joins TRBV5-6 and TRBJ2-7; TRBD2 might be the D (6 bases). Germline loops: CDR1 SGHDT, CDR2 YYEEEE. The V and J ends lost 4 bases and 1 base respectively, with 18 bases between them. This CDR3 is 16 amino acids long. CDR3 amino acids: CASSDGGYRDSYEQYF. The DNA of the CDR3 is TGTGCCAGCAGCGACGGAGGGTATCGGGATTCCTACGAGCAGTACTTC.

CDR3 amino acids: CASSLFTDTQYF. The CDR3 DNA sequence: TGCGCCAGCAGCTTATTCACGGATACCCAGTACTTC. The chain is built from TRBV5-1 and TRBJ2-5; D is uncertain. The V gene lost 2 bases and the J gene lost 8 bases, with 10 bases spanning the gap. This CDR3 contains 12 residues. CDR1 and CDR2 (germline): SGHRS, YFSETQ.

The V call is TRBV13, the J call TRBJ2-2; tentative D call: TRBD2 (6 bases). V was clipped by 3 bases and J by 2 bases, with 10 bases between them. There are 15 residues in the CDR3. The germline V gene encodes CDR1 PRHDT and CDR2 FYEKMQ (reference sequence). CDR3 DNA sequence: TGTGCCAGCAGCTTTACTGGGACTAACACCGGGGAGCTGTTTTTT. As protein: CASSFTGTNTGELFF.

In this sample, this clonotype turned up once. The chain couples TRBV9 to TRBJ2-1, with TRBD1 identical over 9 bases. Looked up from germline, CDR1 is SGDLS and CDR2 is YYNGEE. This CDR3 comprises 19 residues. Germline trimming cut 0 bases from V and 6 bases from J; bases unmatched to any gene: 16. The CDR3 reads CASSVDPGLWTGVTNEQFF. The DNA of the CDR3 is TGTGCCAGCAGCGTAGACCCCGGACTATGGACAGGGGTTACCAATGAGCAGTTCTTC. The variable domain in full, completed from reference TRBV9 and TRBJ2-1, reads DSGVTQTPKHLITATGQRVTLRCSPRSGDLSVYWYQQSLDQGLQFLIQYYNGEERAKGNILERFSAQQFPDLHSELNLSSLELGDSALYFCASSVDPGLWTGVTNEQFFGPGTRLTVL.

V and J are TRBV2 and TRBJ1-5; D not certain. Trimming left V 0 bases short and J 0 bases short, with 9 bases between. This CDR3 has 16 residues. Germline lookup yields CDR1 SNHLY and CDR2 FYNNEI. In DNA, the CDR3 is TGTGCCAGCAGTGAAGCGGGCACCTATAGCAATCAGCCCCAGCATTTT. It is translated as CASSEAGTYSNQPQHF.

The chain links TRBV9 to TRBJ1-1, with 8 bases fitting TRBD1. V gave up 0 bases and J gave up 4 bases; unmatched junction bases: 8. This CDR3 is 16 amino acids long. The germline V gene encodes CDR1 SGDLS and CDR2 YYNGEE. For the CDR3, the DNA is TGTGCCAGCAGCGTAGTAGGAGGACAGGGTGGCACTGAAGCTTTCTTT. Its protein product is CASSVVGGQGGTEAFF.

This clonotype was picked up one time. The chain has TRBV27 and TRBJ2-3; 9 bases fit TRBD1. V gave up 3 bases and J gave up 3 bases; unmatched junction bases: 4. The length of the CDR3 is 15 residues. Germline CDR1 MNHEY, CDR2 SMNVEV (reference sequence). The CDR3 nucleotides are TGTGCCAGCAGTTTGGGACAGGGTAGGACAGATACGCAGTATTTT. Translating it yields CASSLGQGRTDTQYF.

The V gene is TRBV20-1, the J gene TRBJ2-7; the match to TRBD2 covers 7 bases. The length of the CDR3 is 15 residues. From germline, CDR1 is DFQATT and CDR2 SNEGSKA (reference sequence). V lost 0 bases, J lost 0 bases, and 5 bases stayed unmatched. The DNA of the CDR3 is TGCAGTGCTAGAGATCAAGCGGGGAGCTCCTACGAGCAGTACGTC. Residues: CSARDQAGSSYEQYV.

This clonotype was counted a single time. DNA for the CDR3: TGTGCCAGCGGCGCCGGGCGAAGGAGCTATGGCTACACCTTC. Translation gives CASGAGRRSYGYTF. This rearrangement joins TRBV9 to TRBJ1-2; D is uncertain. The V gene's germline CDR1 is SGDLS and CDR2 YYNGEE. Trimming removed 7 bases from V and 4 bases from J, with 17 bases in between. The CDR3 has 14 residues.